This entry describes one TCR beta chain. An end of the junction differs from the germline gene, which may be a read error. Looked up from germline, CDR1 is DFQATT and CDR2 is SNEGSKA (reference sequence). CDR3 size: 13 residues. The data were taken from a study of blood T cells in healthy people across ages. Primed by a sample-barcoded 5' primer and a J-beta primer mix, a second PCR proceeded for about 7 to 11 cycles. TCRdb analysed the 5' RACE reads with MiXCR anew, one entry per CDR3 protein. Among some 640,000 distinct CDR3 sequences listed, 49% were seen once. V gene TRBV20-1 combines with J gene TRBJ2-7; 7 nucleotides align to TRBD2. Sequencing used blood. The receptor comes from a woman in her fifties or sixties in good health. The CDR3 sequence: CSVRRLASGEQYF. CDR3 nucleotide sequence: TGCAGTGTTAGAAGACTAGCTTCAGGCGAGCAGTACTTC.